This TCR beta chain was captured by sequencing in a study of T cell changes during pregnancy in multiple sclerosis. Data came from immunoSEQ multiplex PCR; TCRdb stores just in-frame clones and leaves some out. This table holds about 42,000 clones, more than 90% found once. The CDR3 is 14 amino acids. J lost 7 bases, V lost 4 bases, and 1 base had no gene match. Looked up from germline, CDR1 is SNHLY and CDR2 is FYNNEI. This clonotype was obtained from a female donor in good health, enrolled as a control in a pregnancy study. This sample comprised CD4+ T cells from peripheral blood mononuclear cells, obtained after pregnancy. The chain joins TRBV2 to TRBJ2-1; 13 bases fit TRBD2. The CDR3 sequence: CASSVLAGGNEQFF. The CDR3 DNA reads as TGTGCCAGCAGTGTACTAGCGGGGGGGAATGAGCAGTTCTTC.